The clone carrying this T cell receptor beta chain occurred a few times. This entry comes from a study of blood T cell repertoires in COVID-19. On the study more broadly: Some COVID-19 samples were acute and others convalescent; all came from the United States, Italy and Spain. From T cells, B-cell-depleted T cells, or PBMCs came the material, which was cDNA or gDNA.

Per germline, CDR1 SGHDT and CDR2 YYEEEE. CDR3 length equals 14 residues. V was pared by 7 bases and J by 2 bases, with 4 bases of the junction left unmatched. As handled by the study authors: The authors estimated nucleated cell counts from reference gene primer amplification. Method: immunoSEQ multiplex PCR; TCRdb's copy keeps in-frame clones and lacks some. The V and J calls and the clone size are those of that table, but D and trimming were determined from the DNA. The repertoire holds about 170,000 clones, 86% seen once, with 7% to 7.5% in the top ten. The TCR originated in a woman aged 80 or over in a cohort sampled during active or convalescent COVID-19. Sequenced sample: peripheral blood. The V gene is TRBV5-6, the J gene TRBJ2-1; 9 nucleotides match TRBD2. The DNA of the CDR3 is TGTGCCAGCGCGACTAGCGGAGCCTACAATGAGCAGTTCTTC. Its translation: CASATSGAYNEQFF.